A single sample is the source of the 32 T cell receptor beta chains below, sequenced in a study of somatic mutations in cytotoxic T cells in rheumatoid arthritis. Libraries were prepared by immunoSEQ multiplex PCR; TCRdb keeps only in-frame clonotypes and omits some of them. Of fewer than 20,000 clones in the sample, about 65% are singletons; the top ten hold 15% to 20%. Sequenced: CD8+ T cells sorted from blood. Receptor source: an adult with rheumatoid arthritis.

The chain couples TRBV11-2 to TRBJ1-1; 7 nucleotides line up with TRBD1. The CDR3 has 13 amino acids. Germline V gene data show CDR1 as SGHAT and CDR2 as FQNNGV. Losses at the gene ends were 6 bases for V and 3 bases for J; bases not matched to a gene: 4. CDR3 nucleotide sequence: TGTGCCAGCAGGAATCAGGGGGACACTGAAGCTTTCTTT. Translation gives CASRNQGDTEAFF.

The chain employs TRBV4-1 and TRBJ2-5, with D maybe TRBD2 (7 bases). CDR3 length equals 15 residues. The V gene's germline CDR1 is MGHRA and CDR2 YSYEKL. Trimming took off 1 base at V and 5 bases at J, with 14 bases between the two ends. DNA of the CDR3: TGCGCCAGCAGCCAAGCTTGGGGGGGCCAGGAGACCCAGTACTTC. Amino acids: CASSQAWGGQETQYF.

This chain connects TRBV10-3 to TRBJ2-7; the D is unclear. V lost 0 bases and J lost 0, with 6 bases in between. The CDR3 has 14 residues. Germline V CDR1 and CDR2: ENHRY, SYGVKD. The CDR3 reads CAISESAGSYEQYF. Written as DNA, the CDR3 is TGTGCCATCAGTGAGTCGGCAGGCTCCTACGAGCAGTACTTC.

This clone was counted between two and nine times. The rearrangement links TRBV25-1 to TRBJ1-5; D is possibly TRBD1 (6 bases). Germline V lookup: CDR1 MGHDK, CDR2 SYGVNS. The CDR3 extends over 13 amino acids. Between the trimmed V and J ends, which lost 9 bases and 3 bases, there was a span of 12 bases. The DNA of the CDR3 is TGTGCCAGTTCACAGGGAAACAATCAGCCCCAGCATTTT. Amino acids: CASSQGNNQPQHF.

The chain combines TRBV7-2 with TRBJ2-2; D call uncertain. CDR1 SGHTA and CDR2 FQGNSA come from the germline V gene. Between the trimmed V and J ends, which lost 0 bases and 5 bases, there was a span of 4 bases. CDR3 length: 13 amino acids. The CDR3 DNA follows: TGTGCCAGCAGCTTAGCCCTAACCGGGGAGCTGTTTTTT. Residues: CASSLALTGELFF. Combining the CDR3 with reference TRBV7-2 and TRBJ2-2 gives the whole variable domain GAGVSQSPSNKVTEKGKDVELRCDPISGHTALYWYRQSLGQGLEFLIYFQGNSAPDKSGLPSDRFSAERTGGSVSTLTIQRTQQEDSAVYLCASSLALTGELFFGEGSRLTVL.

Judged by abundance, this clone is medium-sized. The V gene is TRBV4-2, the J gene TRBJ2-7, with 7 positions matching TRBD1. Looked up from germline, CDR1 is LGHNA and CDR2 is YNFKEQ. With V trimmed by 4 bases and J by 4 bases, 7 bases remained unmatched. This CDR3 has 14 residues. The CDR3 sequence: CASSPDREEYEQYF. The CDR3 DNA reads as TGTGCCAGCAGCCCCGACAGGGAAGAGTACGAGCAGTACTTC.

This clone has just one count. V gene TRBV9 combines with J gene TRBJ2-3; TRBD2 aligns across 8 bases. CDR1 and CDR2 from the germline V gene are SGDLS and YYNGEE. The ends lost 0 bases at V and 4 bases at J; junction bases unmatched: 4. The CDR3 contains 15 residues. CDR3 sequence (DNA): TGTGCCAGCAGCGTAGCGGGGGGGAGCCCAGATACGCAGTATTTT. The encoded protein is CASSVAGGSPDTQYF.

About this clone: The sample contains more than one DNA sequence encoding this CDR3. V is TRBV7-9 and J is TRBJ2-3; perhaps TRBD2 as D (7 bases). Germline V gives CDR1 SEHNR, CDR2 FQNEAQ (reference sequence). The V end lost 5 bases, the J end lost 0 bases, and 12 bases lay between the germline ends. This CDR3 has 15 amino acids. The DNA of the CDR3 is TGTGCCAGCAGCCCGGCGGGGGCTAGCACAGATACGCAGTATTTT. The encoded protein is CASSPAGASTDTQYF.

The rearrangement uses TRBV11-2 and TRBJ1-5, with D unresolved. V shed 5 bases and J shed 0 bases, with 8 bases lying between them. Per the germline V gene, CDR1 is SGHAT and CDR2 is FQNNGV. The CDR3 consists of 14 residues. CDR3 protein: CASSLGYSNQPQHF. The CDR3 region has the DNA TGTGCCAGCAGCCTCGGATATAGCAATCAGCCCCAGCATTTT.

This clone was seen a handful of times. The chain recombines TRBV2 with TRBJ2-7, with TRBD1 identical over 11 bases. The CDR3 runs to 15 residues. Germline V gene lookup returns CDR1 SNHLY and CDR2 FYNNEI. Losses at the gene ends were 5 bases for V and 4 bases for J; bases not matched to a gene: 7. CDR3 in amino acids: CASSPRGTGGYEQYF. The CDR3 DNA reads as TGTGCCAGCAGTCCTAGGGGGACAGGGGGTTACGAGCAGTACTTC.

The chain carries TRBV5-1 and TRBJ1-1, with D hard to call. The V and J ends lost 1 base and 6 bases respectively, with 13 bases between them. Germline V gene sequence: CDR1 SGHRS, CDR2 YFSETQ. CDR3 length equals 14 residues. CDR3 sequence reads: CASSLQVTEAEAFF. The CDR3 DNA reads as TGCGCCAGCAGCTTGCAAGTTACGGAAGCTGAAGCTTTCTTT.

The chain couples TRBV11-2 to TRBJ2-1, with TRBD2 matching over 10 bases. The CDR3 has 18 amino acids. CDR1 is SGHAT, CDR2 FQNNGV, per germline. With 5 bases clipped from V and 4 bases from J, the junction kept 14 bases outside the gene matches. CDR3 DNA sequence: TGTGCCAGCAGCCCACCGCCTAGGAGCGGGGGGGCGTACAATGAGCAGTTCTTC. As protein: CASSPPPRSGGAYNEQFF.

V gene TRBV29-1 combines with J gene TRBJ2-3; 12 bases agree with TRBD2. There are 17 residues in the CDR3. CDR1 is SQVTM and CDR2 is ANQGSEA in the germline V gene. With 3 bases clipped from V and 0 bases from J, the junction kept 7 bases outside the gene matches. The CDR3 loop reads CSVDGTSGSSSTDTQYF. The CDR3 nucleotides are TGCAGCGTTGACGGGACTAGCGGGTCTTCTAGCACAGATACGCAGTATTTT.

V usage is TRBV27 and J usage is TRBJ2-5; D is unclear. This CDR3 comprises 13 residues. Deletions cut 1 base from V and 9 bases from J, with 12 bases between. The germline V gene encodes CDR1 MNHEY and CDR2 SMNVEV (reference sequence). CDR3 residues: CASSLWPSEAQYF. The CDR3 DNA is TGTGCCAGCAGTTTATGGCCCAGCGAGGCCCAGTACTTC.

V and J are TRBV19 and TRBJ1-1; D may be TRBD1 (6 bases). The CDR3 is 12 residues long. Trimming removed 7 bases from V and 6 bases from J, with 12 bases in between. CDR1 LNHDA and CDR2 SQIVND come from the germline V gene (reference sequence). In DNA, the CDR3 is TGTGCCAGTAATTCAGGGGCATCTGAAGCTTTCTTT. This gives the protein CASNSGASEAFF.

The chain employs TRBV7-6 and TRBJ1-5; no definite D call. V lost 3 bases and J 6 bases, leaving 12 bases between the germline ends. Per the germline V gene, CDR1 is SGHVS and CDR2 is FNYEAQ. The CDR3 is 14 residues long. CDR3 in amino acids: CASSFSGVAQPQHF. CDR3 DNA sequence: TGTGCCAGCAGCTTTTCTGGGGTGGCTCAGCCCCAGCATTTT.

The chain uses TRBV30 and TRBJ2-5, with D possibly being TRBD1 (6 bases). The end of the DNA is better explained by TRBJ2-7, so the J call may be wrong. This CDR3 is 13 amino acids long. Germline V gene sequence: CDR1 GTSNPN, CDR2 SVGIG (reference sequence). The CDR3 coding sequence is TGTGCCTGGAGTGTAGACAGGACCTACGAGCAGTACTTC. This encodes CAWSVDRTYEQYF.

The rearrangement uses TRBV15 and TRBJ2-2; weak D call: TRBD1 (6 bases). Trimming took 7 bases from V and 1 from J, leaving 13 bases between them. Germline V gene data show CDR1 as LNHNV and CDR2 as YYDKDF (reference sequence). The CDR3 extends over 15 amino acids. The CDR3 loop is CATTPGHMNTGELFF. The CDR3 DNA sequence: TGTGCCACCACTCCGGGACATATGAACACCGGGGAGCTGTTTTTT.

The J gene is TRBJ1-5, the V gene TRBV25-1; 7 bases line up with TRBD1. The CDR3 runs 13 residues. The V gene's germline CDR1 is MGHDK and CDR2 SYGVNS. After removal of 5 bases from V and 6 bases from J, the junction contained 4 bases not matched to a gene. The CDR3 loop is CASSTGDSQPQHF. Here the CDR3 DNA reads TGTGCCAGCAGTACAGGGGATAGTCAGCCCCAGCATTTT.

This clone appeared once. The gene calls are TRBV7-9 and TRBJ2-2, with no clear D. The CDR3 totals 12 residues. CDR1 and CDR2 from the germline V gene are SEHNR and FQNEAQ (reference sequence). V dropped 10 bases and J dropped 0 bases, with 6 bases sitting between them. The CDR3 DNA follows: TGTGCCACCTCACCGAACACCGGGGAGCTGTTTTTT. It encodes CATSPNTGELFF.

The J gene is TRBJ2-7, the V gene TRBV5-6, with TRBD2 as a possible D gene (6 bases). This CDR3 is built from 14 residues. Deletions cut 0 bases from V and 0 bases from J, with 7 bases between. In germline, CDR1 is SGHDT, CDR2 YYEEEE. The CDR3 here is CASSLGGDSYEQYF. CDR3 DNA sequence: TGTGCCAGCAGCTTGGGGGGGGACTCCTACGAGCAGTACTTC.

The chain uses TRBV6-1 and TRBJ2-7; D perhaps matches TRBD1 (5 bases). Per the germline V gene, CDR1 is MNHNS and CDR2 is SASEGT. This CDR3 region has 14 residues. Trimming took off 1 base at V and 3 bases at J, with 10 bases between the two ends. The CDR3 nucleotides are TGTGCCAGCAGTGAAGAGTCGACAGACTACGAGCAGTACTTC. This codes for CASSEESTDYEQYF.

The V and J genes are TRBV5-5 and TRBJ1-1; a weak D match, TRBD1 (6 bases). V dropped 0 bases and J dropped 0 bases, with 9 bases sitting between them. Germline values: CDR1 SGHKS, CDR2 YYEKEE (reference sequence). The CDR3 is 15 residues long. CDR3 residues: CASSLGGPMNTEAFF. The DNA of the CDR3 is TGTGCCAGCAGCTTGGGGGGGCCCATGAACACTGAAGCTTTCTTT.

The chain joins TRBV5-6 to TRBJ2-1; weak D call: TRBD1 (5 bases). CDR3 length equals 14 residues. The V gene lost 3 bases and the J gene lost 1 base, with 8 bases spanning the gap. Germline V gives CDR1 SGHDT, CDR2 YYEEEE. CDR3 nucleotides: TGTGCCAGCAGCTGGCGACAGTCCTACAATGAGCAGTTCTTC. It specifies CASSWRQSYNEQFF.

J is TRBJ2-2 and V is TRBV9, with a possible D match to TRBD2 (7 bases). This CDR3 contains 16 residues. Per germline, CDR1 SGDLS and CDR2 YYNGEE. Trimming stripped 0 bases from V and 2 bases from J, with 11 bases between. CDR3 in amino acids: CASSVAGGLNTGELFF. The DNA for the CDR3 is TGTGCCAGCAGCGTAGCGGGGGGCCTTAACACCGGGGAGCTGTTTTTT.

This chain links TRBV25-1 with TRBJ2-3; no clear D. Trimming removed 0 bases from V and 2 bases from J, with 12 bases in between. The CDR3 loop spans 16 amino acids. Germline lookup yields CDR1 MGHDK and CDR2 SYGVNS. The DNA of the CDR3 is TGTGCCAGCAGTGAATATATCGTTTCACACACAGATACGCAGTATTTT. It codes for CASSEYIVSHTDTQYF.

The chain has TRBV9 and TRBJ2-7; D possibly corresponds to TRBD1 (5 bases). Germline lookup yields CDR1 SGDLS and CDR2 YYNGEE. The CDR3 sequence is 15 residues long. V was clipped by 4 bases and J by 2 bases, with 16 bases between them. CDR3 bases: TGTGCCAGCAGCCCACTCGTCGACAGTCCCTACGAGCAGTACTTC. This translates into CASSPLVDSPYEQYF.

This rearrangement joins TRBV5-8 to TRBJ2-5; D is perhaps TRBD1 or TRBD2 (5 bases each). Between the trimmed V and J ends, which lost 5 bases and 2 bases, there was a span of 16 bases. Germline V gene data show CDR1 as SGHTS and CDR2 as YDEGEE. CDR3 length equals 15 residues. The CDR3 loop reads CASSLPGPFQETQYF. The DNA for the CDR3 is TGTGCCAGCAGTTTGCCGGGACCTTTTCAAGAGACCCAGTACTTC.

The chain joins TRBV10-2 to TRBJ2-3, with 7 bases matching TRBD2. Germline CDR1 reads WSHSY; CDR2 reads SAAADI. This CDR3 spans 15 amino acids. Germline trimming cut 6 bases from V and 5 bases from J; bases unmatched to any gene: 11. The CDR3 DNA follows: TGCGCCAGCAGGACTAGCTCAACCCTCCAAGATACGCAGTATTTT. Its translation is CASRTSSTLQDTQYF.

The chain recombines TRBV6-5 with TRBJ1-3, with no clear D. The CDR3 extends over 14 amino acids. Germline-derived CDR1 and CDR2 are MNHEY and SVGAGI. With 5 bases removed from V and 4 bases from J, the gap between germline ends came to 12 bases. The CDR3 sequence: CASSGAGVGNTIYF. In DNA, the CDR3 is TGTGCCAGCAGTGGCGCCGGGGTGGGAAACACCATATATTTT.

This rearrangement joins TRBV13 to TRBJ1-5, with TRBD1 identical over 7 bases. CDR3 length: 15 amino acids. Per germline, CDR1 PRHDT and CDR2 FYEKMQ (reference sequence). Unmatched junction bases numbered 3, after V lost 0 bases and J lost 4 bases. CDR3 in DNA: TGTGCCAGCAGCTTAGGGGGACAGAGAAATCAGCCCCAGCATTTT. It codes for CASSLGGQRNQPQHF.

The V and J genes are TRBV7-9 and TRBJ2-1, with D perhaps given as TRBD1 or TRBD2 (5 bases each). Germline CDR1 and CDR2: SEHNR and FQNEAQ (reference sequence). CDR3 length equals 12 residues. V dropped 11 bases and J dropped 1 base, with 9 bases sitting between them. The CDR3 sequence is CAGEGSYNEQFF. In DNA, the CDR3 is TGTGCCGGCGAGGGGTCCTACAATGAGCAGTTCTTC. The complete variable domain, with remaining parts taken from reference TRBV7-9 and TRBJ2-1, reads DTGVSQNPRHKITKRGQNVTFRCDPISEHNRLYWYRQTLGQGPEFLTYFQNEAQLEKSRLLSDRFSAERPKGSFSTLEIQRTEQGDSAMYLCAGEGSYNEQFFGPGTRLTVL.